This T cell receptor beta chain was sequenced in a study of response to subunit inactivated influenza vaccine. V was cut by 5 bases and J by 9 bases, with 14 bases left in between. The CDR3 has 13 residues. Per the germline V gene, CDR1 is SGHTA and CDR2 is FQGNSA. TCRdb passed the RT-PCR reads through MiXCR, listing each CDR3 protein once. The data contain under 750,000 distinct CDR3 sequences, around 11% of them singletons. The gene calls are TRBV7-2 and TRBJ1-5; D is uncertain. The source is a middle-aged man who received an inactivated influenza vaccine. The sequencing here drew on PBMCs from blood, taken on the day of vaccination. CDR3: CASSPGPEGPQHF. Here the CDR3 DNA reads TGTGCCAGCAGCCCGGGCCCGGAAGGGCCCCAGCATTTT.